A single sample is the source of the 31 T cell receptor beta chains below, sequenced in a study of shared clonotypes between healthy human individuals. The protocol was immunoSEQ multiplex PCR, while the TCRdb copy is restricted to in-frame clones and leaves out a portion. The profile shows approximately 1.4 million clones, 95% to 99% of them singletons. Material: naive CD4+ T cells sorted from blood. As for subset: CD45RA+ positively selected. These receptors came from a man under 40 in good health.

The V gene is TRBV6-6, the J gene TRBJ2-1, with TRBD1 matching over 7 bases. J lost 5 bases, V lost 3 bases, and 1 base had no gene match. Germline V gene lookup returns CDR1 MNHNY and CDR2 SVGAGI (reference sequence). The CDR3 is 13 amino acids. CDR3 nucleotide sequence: TGTGCCAGCAGTTATACAGGGGACAATGAGCAGTTCTTC. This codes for CASSYTGDNEQFF.

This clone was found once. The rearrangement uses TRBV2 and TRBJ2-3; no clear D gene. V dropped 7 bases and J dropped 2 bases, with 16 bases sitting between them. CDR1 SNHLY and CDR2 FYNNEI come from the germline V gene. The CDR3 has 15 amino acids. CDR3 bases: TGTGCCAGCACGGAGATTATATTCGACACAGATACGCAGTATTTT. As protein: CASTEIIFDTDTQYF. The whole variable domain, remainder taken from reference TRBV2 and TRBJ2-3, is EPEVTQTPSHQVTQMGQEVILRCVPISNHLYFYWYRQILGQKVEFLVSFYNNEISEKSEIFDDQFSVERPDGSNFTLKIRSTKLEDSAMYFCASTEIIFDTDTQYFGPGTRLTVL.

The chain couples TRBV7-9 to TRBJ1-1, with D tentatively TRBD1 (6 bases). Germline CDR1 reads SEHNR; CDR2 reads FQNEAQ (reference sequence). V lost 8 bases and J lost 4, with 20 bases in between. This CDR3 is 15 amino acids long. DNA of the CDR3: TGTGCCAGCCTAGCGGGTAGGGGGGGTGGCACTGAAGCTTTCTTT. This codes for CASLAGRGGGTEAFF.

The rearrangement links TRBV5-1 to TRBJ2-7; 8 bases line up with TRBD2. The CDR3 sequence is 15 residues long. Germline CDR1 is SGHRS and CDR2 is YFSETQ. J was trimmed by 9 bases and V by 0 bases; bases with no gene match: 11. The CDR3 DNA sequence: TGCGCCAGCAGCTTGGTGGCAGGGGAAGCGGGGGTGCAGTACTTC. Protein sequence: CASSLVAGEAGVQYF.

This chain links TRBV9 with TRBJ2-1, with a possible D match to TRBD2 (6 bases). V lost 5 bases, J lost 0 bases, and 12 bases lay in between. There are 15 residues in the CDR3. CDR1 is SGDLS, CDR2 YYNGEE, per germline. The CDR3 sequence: CASSPAGLSYNEQFF. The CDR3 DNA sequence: TGTGCCAGCAGTCCCGCGGGACTCTCCTACAATGAGCAGTTCTTC. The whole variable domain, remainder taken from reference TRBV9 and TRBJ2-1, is DSGVTQTPKHLITATGQRVTLRCSPRSGDLSVYWYQQSLDQGLQFLIQYYNGEERAKGNILERFSAQQFPDLHSELNLSSLELGDSALYFCASSPAGLSYNEQFFGPGTRLTVL.

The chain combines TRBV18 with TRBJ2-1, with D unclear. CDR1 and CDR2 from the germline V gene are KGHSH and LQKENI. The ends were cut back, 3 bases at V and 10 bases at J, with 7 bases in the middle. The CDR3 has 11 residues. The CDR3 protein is CASSPTSEQFF. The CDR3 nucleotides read TGTGCCAGCTCACCGACGTCAGAGCAGTTCTTC.

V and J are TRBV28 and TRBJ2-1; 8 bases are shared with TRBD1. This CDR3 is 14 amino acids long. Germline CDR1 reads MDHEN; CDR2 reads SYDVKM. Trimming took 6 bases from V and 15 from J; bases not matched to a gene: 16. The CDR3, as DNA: TGTGCCAGCAGGGGGGGCCCTGACGGGACAGGACGGTTCTTC. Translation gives CASRGGPDGTGRFF.

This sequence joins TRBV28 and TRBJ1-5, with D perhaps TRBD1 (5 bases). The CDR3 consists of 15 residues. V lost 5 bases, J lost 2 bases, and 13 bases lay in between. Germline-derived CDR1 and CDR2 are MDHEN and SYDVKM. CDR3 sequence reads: CASSRGRTGNQPQHF. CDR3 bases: TGTGCCAGCAGTCGGGGGAGGACGGGCAATCAGCCCCAGCATTTT. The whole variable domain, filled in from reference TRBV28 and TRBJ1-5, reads DVKVTQSSRYLVKRTGEKVFLECVQDMDHENMFWYRQDPGLGLRLIYFSYDVKMKEKGDIPEGYSVSREKKERFSLILESASTNQTSMYLCASSRGRTGNQPQHFGDGTRLSIL.

CDR3: CASSQESTSGRAQSYEQYF. The CDR3 DNA is TGCGCCAGCAGCCAAGAATCGACTAGCGGGAGGGCCCAATCCTACGAGCAGTACTTC. The rearrangement joins TRBV4-1 to TRBJ2-7, with 14 bases fitting TRBD2. After removal of 0 bases from V and 1 base from J, the junction contained 8 bases not matched to a gene. The CDR3 contains 19 residues. CDR1 and CDR2 from the germline V gene are MGHRA and YSYEKL.

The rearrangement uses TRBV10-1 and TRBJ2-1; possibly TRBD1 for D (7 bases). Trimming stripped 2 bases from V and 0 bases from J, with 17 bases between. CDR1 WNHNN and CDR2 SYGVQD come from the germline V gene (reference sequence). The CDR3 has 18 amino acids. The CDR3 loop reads CASSESFGGQSSYNEQFF. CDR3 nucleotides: TGCGCCAGCAGTGAGAGTTTCGGGGGACAGAGCTCCTACAATGAGCAGTTCTTC.

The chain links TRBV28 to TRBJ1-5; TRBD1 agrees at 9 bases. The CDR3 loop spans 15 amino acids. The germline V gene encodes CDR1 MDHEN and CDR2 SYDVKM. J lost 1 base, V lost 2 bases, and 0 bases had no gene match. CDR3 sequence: CASSLGTGSNQPQHF. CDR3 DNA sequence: TGTGCCAGCAGTTTAGGGACAGGGAGCAATCAGCCCCAGCATTTT.

CDR3 nucleotides: TGTGCCAGCAGCTTAGCTAGACTCGGCGAGCAGTACTTC. Translation: CASSLARLGEQYF. The rearrangement uses TRBV11-2 and TRBJ2-7, with unresolved D. Trimming took off 1 base at V and 6 bases at J, with 10 bases between the two ends. Germline-derived CDR1 and CDR2 are SGHAT and FQNNGV. The CDR3 totals 13 residues. Variable domain in full (rest from reference TRBV11-2 and TRBJ2-7): EAGVAQSPRYKIIEKRQSVAFWCNPISGHATLYWYQQILGQGPKLLIQFQNNGVVDDSQLPKDRFSAERLKGVDSTLKIQPAKLEDSAVYLCASSLARLGEQYFGPGTRLTVT.

The CDR3 protein is CASSLAVAGTYEQYF. In DNA form, the CDR3 reads TGTGCCAGCAGCTTGGCGGTAGCTGGGACCTACGAGCAGTACTTC. The chain is built from TRBV5-4 and TRBJ2-7; unclear D gene. In germline, CDR1 is SGHNT, CDR2 YYREEE (reference sequence). The CDR3 loop spans 15 amino acids. V lost 0 bases, J lost 2 bases, and 12 bases lay in between. Full variable domain (rest looked up from reference TRBV5-4 and TRBJ2-7): ETGVTQSPTHLIKTRGQQVTLRCSSQSGHNTVSWYQQALGQGPQFIFQYYREEENGRGNFPPRFSGLQFPNYSSELNVNALELDDSALYLCASSLAVAGTYEQYFGPGTRLTVT.

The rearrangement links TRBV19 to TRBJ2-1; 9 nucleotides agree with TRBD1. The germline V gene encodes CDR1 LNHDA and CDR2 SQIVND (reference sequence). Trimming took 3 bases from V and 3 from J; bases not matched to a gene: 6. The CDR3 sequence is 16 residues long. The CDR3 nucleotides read TGTGCCAGTAGTATCGGCTCGGACAGGGGCTACAATGAGCAGTTCTTC. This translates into CASSIGSDRGYNEQFF.

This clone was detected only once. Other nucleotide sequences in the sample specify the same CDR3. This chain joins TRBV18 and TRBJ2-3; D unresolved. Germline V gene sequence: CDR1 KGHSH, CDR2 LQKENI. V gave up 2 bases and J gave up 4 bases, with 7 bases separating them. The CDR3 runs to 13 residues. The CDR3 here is CASSPLGSDTQYF. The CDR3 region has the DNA TGTGCCAGCTCACCATTGGGCTCAGATACGCAGTATTTT.

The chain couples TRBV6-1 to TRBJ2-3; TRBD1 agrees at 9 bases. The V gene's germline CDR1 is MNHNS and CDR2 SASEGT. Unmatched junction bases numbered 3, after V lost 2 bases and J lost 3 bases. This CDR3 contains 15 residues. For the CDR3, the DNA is TGTGCCAGCAGTGAATGGGACAGGGCTACAGATACGCAGTATTTT. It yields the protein CASSEWDRATDTQYF.

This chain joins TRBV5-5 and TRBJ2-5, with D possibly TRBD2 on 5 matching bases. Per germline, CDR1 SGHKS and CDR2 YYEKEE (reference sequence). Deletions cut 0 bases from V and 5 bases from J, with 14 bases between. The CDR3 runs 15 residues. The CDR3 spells CASSLAGVVGETQYF. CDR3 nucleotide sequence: TGTGCCAGCAGCTTGGCCGGGGTAGTTGGTGAGACCCAGTACTTC.

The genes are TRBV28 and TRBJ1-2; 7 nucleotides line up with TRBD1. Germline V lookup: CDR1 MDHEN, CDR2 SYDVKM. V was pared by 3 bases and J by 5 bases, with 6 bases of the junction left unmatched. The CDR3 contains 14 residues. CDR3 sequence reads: CASSFHDRVYGYTF. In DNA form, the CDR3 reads TGTGCCAGCAGTTTTCACGACAGGGTGTATGGCTACACCTTC.

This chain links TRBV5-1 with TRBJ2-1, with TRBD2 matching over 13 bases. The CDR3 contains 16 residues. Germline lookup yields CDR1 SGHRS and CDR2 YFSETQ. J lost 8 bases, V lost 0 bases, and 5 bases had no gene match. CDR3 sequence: CASSLATLAGGDEQFF. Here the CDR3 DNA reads TGCGCCAGCAGCTTGGCCACACTAGCGGGAGGGGATGAGCAGTTCTTC.

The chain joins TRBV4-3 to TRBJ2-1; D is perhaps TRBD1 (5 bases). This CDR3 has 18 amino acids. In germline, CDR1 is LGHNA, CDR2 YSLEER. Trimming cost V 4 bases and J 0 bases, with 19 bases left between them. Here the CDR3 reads CASSRVLQEGASYNEQFF. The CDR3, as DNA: TGCGCCAGCAGCCGGGTTTTACAGGAAGGGGCCTCCTACAATGAGCAGTTCTTC.

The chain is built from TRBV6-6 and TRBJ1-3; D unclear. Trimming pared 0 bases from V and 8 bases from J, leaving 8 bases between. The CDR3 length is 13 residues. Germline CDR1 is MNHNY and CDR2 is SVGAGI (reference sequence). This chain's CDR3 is CASSYSSVDTIYF. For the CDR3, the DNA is TGTGCCAGCAGTTACTCGTCCGTTGACACCATATATTTT.

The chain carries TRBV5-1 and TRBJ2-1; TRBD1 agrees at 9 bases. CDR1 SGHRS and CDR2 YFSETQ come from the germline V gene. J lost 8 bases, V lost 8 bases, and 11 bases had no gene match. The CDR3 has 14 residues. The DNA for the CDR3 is TGCGCCAGTAGTCGGGACAGGGAGGGCGATGAGCAGTTCTTC. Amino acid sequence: CASSRDREGDEQFF.

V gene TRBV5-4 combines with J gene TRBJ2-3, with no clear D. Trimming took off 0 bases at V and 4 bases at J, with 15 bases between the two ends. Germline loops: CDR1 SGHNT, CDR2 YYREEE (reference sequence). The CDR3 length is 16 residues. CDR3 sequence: CASSLVGKVTPDTQYF. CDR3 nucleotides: TGTGCCAGCAGCTTGGTAGGGAAAGTAACTCCAGATACGCAGTATTTT. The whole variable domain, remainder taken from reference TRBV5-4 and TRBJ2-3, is ETGVTQSPTHLIKTRGQQVTLRCSSQSGHNTVSWYQQALGQGPQFIFQYYREEENGRGNFPPRFSGLQFPNYSSELNVNALELDDSALYLCASSLVGKVTPDTQYFGPGTRLTVL.

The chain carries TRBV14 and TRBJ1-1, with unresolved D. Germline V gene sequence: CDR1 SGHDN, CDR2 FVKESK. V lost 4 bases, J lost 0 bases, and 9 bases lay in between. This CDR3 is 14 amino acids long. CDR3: CASSLRTVNTEAFF. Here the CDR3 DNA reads TGTGCCAGCAGCCTTCGAACAGTGAACACTGAAGCTTTCTTT.

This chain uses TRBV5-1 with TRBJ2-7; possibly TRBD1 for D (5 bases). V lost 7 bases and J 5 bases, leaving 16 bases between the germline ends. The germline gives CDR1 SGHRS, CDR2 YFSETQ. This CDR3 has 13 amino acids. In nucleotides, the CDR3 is TGCGCCAGCCGGTCCCAGGGATATGACGAGCAGTACTTC. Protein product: CASRSQGYDEQYF. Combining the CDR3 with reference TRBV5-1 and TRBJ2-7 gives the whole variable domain KAGVTQTPRYLIKTRGQQVTLSCSPISGHRSVSWYQQTPGQGLQFLFEYFSETQRNKGNFPGRFSGRQFSNSRSEMNVSTLELGDSALYLCASRSQGYDEQYFGPGTRLTVT.

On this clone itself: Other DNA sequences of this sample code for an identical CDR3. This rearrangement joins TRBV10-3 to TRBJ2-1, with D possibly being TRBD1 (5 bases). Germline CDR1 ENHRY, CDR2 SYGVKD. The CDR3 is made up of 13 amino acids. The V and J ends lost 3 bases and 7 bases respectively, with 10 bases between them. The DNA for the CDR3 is TGTGCCATCAGTGACAGGGTTGTTAATGAGCAGTTCTTC. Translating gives CAISDRVVNEQFF.

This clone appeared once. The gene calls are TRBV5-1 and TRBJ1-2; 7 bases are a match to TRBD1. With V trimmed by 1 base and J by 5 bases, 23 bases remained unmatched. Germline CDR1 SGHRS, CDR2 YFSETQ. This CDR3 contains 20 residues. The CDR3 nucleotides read TGCGCCAGCAGCTTGCCGCAACCAAGACAGGGCGAAGTGGAGGGGTATGGCTACACCTTC. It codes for CASSLPQPRQGEVEGYGYTF. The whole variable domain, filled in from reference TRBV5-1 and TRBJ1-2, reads KAGVTQTPRYLIKTRGQQVTLSCSPISGHRSVSWYQQTPGQGLQFLFEYFSETQRNKGNFPGRFSGRQFSNSRSEMNVSTLELGDSALYLCASSLPQPRQGEVEGYGYTFGSGTRLTVV.

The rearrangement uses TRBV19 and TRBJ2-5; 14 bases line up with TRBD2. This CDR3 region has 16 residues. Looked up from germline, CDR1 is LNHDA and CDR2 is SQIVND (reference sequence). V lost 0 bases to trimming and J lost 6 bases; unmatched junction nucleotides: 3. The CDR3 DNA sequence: TGTGCCAGTAGTATAGATGGGACTAGCGGGAGTAAGACCCAGTACTTC. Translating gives CASSIDGTSGSKTQYF.

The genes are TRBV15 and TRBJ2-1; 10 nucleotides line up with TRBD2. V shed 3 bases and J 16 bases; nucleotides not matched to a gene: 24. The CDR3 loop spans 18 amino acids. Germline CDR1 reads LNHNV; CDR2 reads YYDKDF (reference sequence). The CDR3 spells CATSSPLGSGRAGMSQFF. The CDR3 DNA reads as TGTGCCACCAGCAGTCCCCTAGGGAGCGGGAGGGCCGGGATGAGCCAATTCTTC.

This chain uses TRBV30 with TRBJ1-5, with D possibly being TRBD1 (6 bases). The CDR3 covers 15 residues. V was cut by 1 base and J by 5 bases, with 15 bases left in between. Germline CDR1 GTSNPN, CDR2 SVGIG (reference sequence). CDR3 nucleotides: TGTGCCTGGAGTGAGACAGGAAGATGGGATCAGCCCCAGCATTTT. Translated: CAWSETGRWDQPQHF.

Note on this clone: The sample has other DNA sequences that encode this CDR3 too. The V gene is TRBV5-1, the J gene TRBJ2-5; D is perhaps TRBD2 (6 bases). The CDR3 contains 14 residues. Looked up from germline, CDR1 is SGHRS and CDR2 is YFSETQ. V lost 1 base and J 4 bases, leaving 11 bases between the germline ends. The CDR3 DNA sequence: TGCGCCAGCAGCTTGATCGGGGGAGGAGAGACCCAGTACTTC. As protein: CASSLIGGGETQYF.